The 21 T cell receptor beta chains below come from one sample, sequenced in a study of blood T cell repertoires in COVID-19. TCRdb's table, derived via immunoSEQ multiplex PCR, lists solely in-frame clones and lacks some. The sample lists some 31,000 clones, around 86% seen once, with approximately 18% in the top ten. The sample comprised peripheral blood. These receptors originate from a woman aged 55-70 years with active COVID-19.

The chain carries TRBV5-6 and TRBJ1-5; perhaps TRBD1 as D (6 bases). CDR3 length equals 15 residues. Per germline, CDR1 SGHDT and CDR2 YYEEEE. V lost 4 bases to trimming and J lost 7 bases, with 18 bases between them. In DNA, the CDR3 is TGTGCCAGCAGCCCGGGACACGGTTCAAGACAGCCCCAGCATTTT. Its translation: CASSPGHGSRQPQHF.

The CDR3 sequence: CASSPDRASGELFF. The CDR3 DNA sequence: TGCGCCAGCAGCCCGGACAGGGCGAGCGGGGAGCTGTTTTTT. V usage is TRBV5-1 and J usage is TRBJ2-2; 8 bases agree with TRBD1. This CDR3 region has 14 residues. CDR1 is SGHRS and CDR2 is YFSETQ in the germline V gene. V shed 4 bases and J 7 bases; nucleotides not matched to a gene: 6.

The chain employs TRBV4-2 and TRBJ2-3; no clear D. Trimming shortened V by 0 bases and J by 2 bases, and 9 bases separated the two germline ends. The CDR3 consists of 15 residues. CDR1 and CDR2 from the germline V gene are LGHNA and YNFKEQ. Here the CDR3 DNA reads TGTGCCAGCAGCCAAGATCGTCACACCACAGATACGCAGTATTTT. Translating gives CASSQDRHTTDTQYF.

CDR3 sequence: CAIKGTGMNTEAFF. The CDR3 nucleotides read TGTGCCATCAAGGGGACAGGAATGAACACTGAAGCTTTCTTT. V is TRBV10-3 and J is TRBJ1-1; 8 nucleotides agree with TRBD1. This CDR3 region has 14 residues. J lost 0 bases, V lost 7 bases, and 4 bases had no gene match. CDR1 is ENHRY and CDR2 is SYGVKD in the germline V gene.

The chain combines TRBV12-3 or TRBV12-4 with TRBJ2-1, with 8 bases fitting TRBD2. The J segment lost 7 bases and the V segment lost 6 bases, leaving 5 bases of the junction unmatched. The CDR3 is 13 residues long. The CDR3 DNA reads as TGTGCCAGCAGCCTTAGCGGGGCGAATGAGCAGTTCTTC. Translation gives CASSLSGANEQFF.

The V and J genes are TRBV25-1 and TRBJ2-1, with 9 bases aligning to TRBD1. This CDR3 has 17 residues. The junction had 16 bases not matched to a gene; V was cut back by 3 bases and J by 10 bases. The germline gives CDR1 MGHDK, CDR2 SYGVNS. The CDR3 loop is CASSDTPPTGGGREQFF. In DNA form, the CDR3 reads TGTGCCAGCAGTGATACCCCTCCGACAGGGGGAGGCCGGGAGCAGTTCTTC.

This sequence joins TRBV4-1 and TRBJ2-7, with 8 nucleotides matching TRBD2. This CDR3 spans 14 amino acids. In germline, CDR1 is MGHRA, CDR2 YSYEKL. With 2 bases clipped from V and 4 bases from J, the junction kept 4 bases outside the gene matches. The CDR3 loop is CASSQIAGLYEQYF. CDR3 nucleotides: TGCGCCAGCAGCCAAATAGCGGGGTTATACGAGCAGTACTTC.

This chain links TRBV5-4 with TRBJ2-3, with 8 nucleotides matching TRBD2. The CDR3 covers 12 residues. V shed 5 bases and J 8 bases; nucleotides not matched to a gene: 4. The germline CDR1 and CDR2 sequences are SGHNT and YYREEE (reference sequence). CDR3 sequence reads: CASSPAGGTQYF. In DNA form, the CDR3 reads TGTGCCAGCAGTCCGGCGGGGGGTACGCAGTATTTT.

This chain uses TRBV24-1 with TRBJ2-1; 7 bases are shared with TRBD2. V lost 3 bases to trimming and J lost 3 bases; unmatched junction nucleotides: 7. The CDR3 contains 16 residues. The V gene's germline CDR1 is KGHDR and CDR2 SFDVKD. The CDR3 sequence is CATSDGTGGYYNEQFF. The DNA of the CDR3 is TGTGCCACCAGTGATGGGACGGGGGGTTACTACAATGAGCAGTTCTTC.

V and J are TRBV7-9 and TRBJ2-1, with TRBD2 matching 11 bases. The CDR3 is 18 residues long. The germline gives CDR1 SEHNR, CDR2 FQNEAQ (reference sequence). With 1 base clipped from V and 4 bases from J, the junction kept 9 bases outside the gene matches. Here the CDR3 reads CASSLVSRLAGLYNEQFF. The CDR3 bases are TGTGCCAGCAGCTTAGTGTCTCGACTAGCGGGGTTATACAATGAGCAGTTCTTC.

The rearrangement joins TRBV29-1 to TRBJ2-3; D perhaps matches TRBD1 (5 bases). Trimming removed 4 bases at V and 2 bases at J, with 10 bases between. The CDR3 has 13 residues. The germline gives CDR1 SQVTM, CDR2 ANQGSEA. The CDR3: CSVVHGHTDTQYF. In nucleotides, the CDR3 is TGCAGCGTTGTACACGGACACACAGATACGCAGTATTTT.

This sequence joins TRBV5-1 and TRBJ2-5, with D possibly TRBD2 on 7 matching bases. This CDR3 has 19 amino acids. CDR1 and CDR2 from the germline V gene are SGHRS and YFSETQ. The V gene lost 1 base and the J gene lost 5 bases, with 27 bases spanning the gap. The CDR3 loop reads CASSLTRRGGDRRMETQYF. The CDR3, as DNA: TGCGCCAGCAGCTTGACGAGACGAGGGGGGGATCGTAGGATGGAGACCCAGTACTTC.

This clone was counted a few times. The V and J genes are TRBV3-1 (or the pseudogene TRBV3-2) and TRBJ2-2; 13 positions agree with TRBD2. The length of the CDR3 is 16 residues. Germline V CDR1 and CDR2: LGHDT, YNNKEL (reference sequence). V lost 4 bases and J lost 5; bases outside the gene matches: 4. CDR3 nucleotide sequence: TGTGCCAGCAGCCCCGGACTAGCGGGAGTAACCGGGGAGCTGTTTTTT. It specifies CASSPGLAGVTGELFF.

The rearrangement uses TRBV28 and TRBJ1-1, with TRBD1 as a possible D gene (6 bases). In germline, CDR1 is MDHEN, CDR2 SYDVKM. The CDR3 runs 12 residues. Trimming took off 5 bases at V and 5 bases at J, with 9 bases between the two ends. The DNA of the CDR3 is TGTGCCAGCAGTGAGGGACAAACTGAAGCTTTCTTT. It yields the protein CASSEGQTEAFF. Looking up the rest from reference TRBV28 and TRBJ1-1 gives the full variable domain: DVKVTQSSRYLVKRTGEKVFLECVQDMDHENMFWYRQDPGLGLRLIYFSYDVKMKEKGDIPEGYSVSREKKERFSLILESASTNQTSMYLCASSEGQTEAFFGQGTRLTVV.

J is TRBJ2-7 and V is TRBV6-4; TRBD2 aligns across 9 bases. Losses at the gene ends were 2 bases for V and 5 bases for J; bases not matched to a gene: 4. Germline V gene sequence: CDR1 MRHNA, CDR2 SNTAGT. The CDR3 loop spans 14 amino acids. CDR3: CASSDPAGGHEQYF. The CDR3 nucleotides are TGTGCCAGCAGTGACCCAGCGGGAGGACACGAGCAGTACTTC.

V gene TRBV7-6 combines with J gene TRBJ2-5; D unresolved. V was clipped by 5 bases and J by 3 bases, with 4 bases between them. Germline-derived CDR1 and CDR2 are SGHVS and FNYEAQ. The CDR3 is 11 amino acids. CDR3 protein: CASSIEETQYF. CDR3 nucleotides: TGTGCCAGCAGCATCGAAGAGACCCAGTACTTC. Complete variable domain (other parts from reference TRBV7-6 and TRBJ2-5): GAGVSQSPRYKVTKRGQDVALRCDPISGHVSLYWYRQALGQGPEFLTYFNYEAQQDKSGLPNDRFSAERPEGSISTLTIQRTEQRDSAMYRCASSIEETQYFGPGTRLLVL.

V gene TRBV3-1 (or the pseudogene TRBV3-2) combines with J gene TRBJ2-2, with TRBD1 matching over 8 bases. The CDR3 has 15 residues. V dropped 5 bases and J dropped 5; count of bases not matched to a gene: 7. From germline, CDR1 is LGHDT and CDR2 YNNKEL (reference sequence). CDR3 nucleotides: TGTGCCAGCAGCGGCCGCGGACAGGGAACCGGGGAGCTGTTTTTT. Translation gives CASSGRGQGTGELFF.

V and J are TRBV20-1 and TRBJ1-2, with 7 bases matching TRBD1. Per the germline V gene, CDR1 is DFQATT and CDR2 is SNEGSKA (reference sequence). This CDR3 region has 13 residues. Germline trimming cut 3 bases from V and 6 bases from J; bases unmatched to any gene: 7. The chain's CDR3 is CSASATGVHGYTF. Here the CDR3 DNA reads TGCAGTGCTAGTGCAACAGGGGTACATGGCTACACCTTC.

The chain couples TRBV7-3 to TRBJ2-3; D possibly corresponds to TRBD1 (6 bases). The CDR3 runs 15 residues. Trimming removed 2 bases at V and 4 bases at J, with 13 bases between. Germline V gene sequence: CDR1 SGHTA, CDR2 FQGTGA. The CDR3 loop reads CASSLQGMLADTQYF. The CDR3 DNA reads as TGTGCCAGCAGCTTACAGGGGATGTTGGCAGATACGCAGTATTTT.

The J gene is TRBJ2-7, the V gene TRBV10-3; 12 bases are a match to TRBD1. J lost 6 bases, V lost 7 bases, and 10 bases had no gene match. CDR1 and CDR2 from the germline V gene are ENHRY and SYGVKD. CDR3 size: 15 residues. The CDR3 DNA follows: TGTGCCATCAATCCGGGACAGGGGGCTTGGGGCGAGCAGTACTTC. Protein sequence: CAINPGQGAWGEQYF.

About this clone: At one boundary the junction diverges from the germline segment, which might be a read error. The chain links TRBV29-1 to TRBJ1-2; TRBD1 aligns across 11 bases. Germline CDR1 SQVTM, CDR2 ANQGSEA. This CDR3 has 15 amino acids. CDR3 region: CSVEGTGGSNYGYTF. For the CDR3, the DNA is TGCAGCGTCGAAGGGACAGGGGGTTCTAACTATGGCTACACCTTC.